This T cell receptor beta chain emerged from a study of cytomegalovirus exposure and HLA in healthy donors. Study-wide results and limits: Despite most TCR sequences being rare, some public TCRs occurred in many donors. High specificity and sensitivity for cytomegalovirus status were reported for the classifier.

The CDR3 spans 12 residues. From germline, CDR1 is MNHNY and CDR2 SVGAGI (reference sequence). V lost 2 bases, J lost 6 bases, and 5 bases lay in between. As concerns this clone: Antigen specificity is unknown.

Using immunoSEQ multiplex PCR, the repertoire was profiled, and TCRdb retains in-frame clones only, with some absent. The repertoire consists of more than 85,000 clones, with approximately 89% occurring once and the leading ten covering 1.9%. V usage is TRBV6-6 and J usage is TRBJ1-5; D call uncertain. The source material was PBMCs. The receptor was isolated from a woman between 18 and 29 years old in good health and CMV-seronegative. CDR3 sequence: CASSYRSQPQHF. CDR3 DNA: TGTGCCAGCAGTTACCGGAGTCAGCCCCAGCATTTT.